This T cell receptor (beta chain) was sequenced in a study of cytomegalovirus exposure and HLA in healthy donors. Study results and caveats: An ancestry cluster, one associated with Asian ancestry, reportedly showed fewer N-insertions than the approximately 650-donor mean in a later analysis. Further analysis was carried out later, and it showed several of the most significant clusters appearing linked to common viral pathogens. A further, later analysis showed that HLA-associated TCR beta chains (compared with equally common others) were more clonally expanded. About 90% or about 30% of the time was how often most TCR beta V segments were productive, according to an earlier analysis.

The CDR3 runs 21 residues. V lost 6 bases, J lost 0 bases, and 33 bases lay in between. Germline V gives CDR1 MDHEN, CDR2 SYDVKM. The PCR made use of 60 Vbeta and 13 Jbeta primers. The repertoire was sequenced with immunoSEQ multiplex PCR; TCRdb's copy has only in-frame clones and lacks some. Counted here are 85,000 to 110,000 clones, 60% to 85% occurring once; the ten biggest clones make up approximately 4%. With respect to this clone: Its matching antigen is unknown.

The chain has TRBV28 and TRBJ2-7; tentative D call: TRBD2 (6 bases). The receptor comes from a man in his fifties or sixties in good health and CMV-seropositive. Sequenced sample: PBMCs. The DNA of the CDR3 is TGTGCCAGCAGCTCGACCTCGAGCGGGCGTGTAGGTTCAAGGGGCTCCTACGAGCAGTACTTC. Its translation: CASSSTSSGRVGSRGSYEQYF.